Shown below are 10 T cell receptor beta chains from a single sample sequenced in a study of CD8 T cells in ankylosing spondylitis. TCRdb re-analysed the 5' RACE reads in MiXCR, keeping a single row per CDR3 protein. Seen here are hundreds of thousands of distinct CDR3 sequences, roughly 20% observed once, and the top ten hold approximately 3.7%. Sequenced sample: blood, either unsorted or a sorted T cell fraction (not recorded which). These receptors all come from a female donor with ankylosing spondylitis or in good health (not recorded which).

In its sample, this clonotype was seen a few times. The chain is built from TRBV21-1 and TRBJ1-2. TRBV21-1 counts as a pseudogene. The CDR3 runs 13 residues. The CDR3 sequence: CASSARDQSGYTF. CDR3 nucleotides: TGTGCCAGCAGCGCCCGGGACCAGTCGGGCTACACCTTC.

This clonotype was observed a handful of times. The chain joins TRBV10-3 to TRBJ1-5; 10 positions match TRBD1. Germline trimming cut 6 bases from V and 4 bases from J; bases unmatched to any gene: 6. The CDR3 is 15 residues long. CDR1 is ENHRY and CDR2 is SYGVKD in the germline V gene. The CDR3 here is CAISPGTGENQPQHF. The CDR3 coding sequence is TGTGCCATCAGCCCCGGGACAGGGGAGAATCAGCCCCAGCATTTT.

For the CDR3, the DNA is TGTGCCAGCAGACGCGGGACGGAGCAGTTCTTC. Residues: CASRRGTEQFF. This sequence joins TRBV12-3 or TRBV12-4 and TRBJ2-1, with TRBD2 as a possible D gene (6 bases). This CDR3 is built from 11 residues. Trimming took off 6 bases at V and 10 bases at J, with 10 bases between the two ends.

CDR3 DNA: TGCAGTGCTAGAGATCAGCGGGGGGGAGGAAGGGCAGATACGCAGTATTTT. It specifies CSARDQRGGGRADTQYF. V gene TRBV20-1 combines with J gene TRBJ2-3; 10 positions match TRBD2. CDR1 DFQATT and CDR2 SNEGSKA come from the germline V gene (reference sequence). The CDR3 sequence is 17 residues long. Trimming cost V 0 bases and J 4 bases; bases outside gene matches: 10.

This clonotype was observed many times. The chain couples TRBV10-3 to TRBJ2-5; weak D call: TRBD2 (6 bases). The CDR3 totals 14 residues. With 0 bases removed from V and 5 bases from J, the gap between germline ends came to 10 bases. Germline values: CDR1 ENHRY, CDR2 SYGVKD. The CDR3 sequence is CAISESEGTETQYF. The CDR3 DNA follows: TGTGCCATCAGTGAGTCGGAGGGGACCGAGACCCAGTACTTC.

This clonotype came up many times. This chain joins TRBV20-1 and TRBJ2-3; TRBD1 matches at 8 bases. Per germline, CDR1 DFQATT and CDR2 SNEGSKA (reference sequence). Trimming at V came to 5 bases and at J to 4 bases, leaving 8 bases not matched to a gene. There are 14 residues in the CDR3. CDR3 amino acids: CSAPPRTGPDTQYF. CDR3 DNA: TGCAGTGCTCCTCCTAGGACAGGGCCAGATACGCAGTATTTT.

This clonotype was counted only a few times. This chain connects TRBV20-1 to TRBJ2-3; TRBD2 matches at 8 bases. Germline loops: CDR1 DFQATT, CDR2 SNEGSKA (reference sequence). The CDR3 runs 14 residues. V was clipped by 6 bases and J by 4 bases; unmatched bases: 9. The CDR3 region is CSANPAGGSDTQYF. The CDR3 coding sequence is TGCAGTGCCAACCCGGCGGGAGGATCAGATACGCAGTATTTT.

The chain couples TRBV20-1 to TRBJ2-3; 8 nucleotides agree with TRBD2. The CDR3 is 14 residues long. Germline V gives CDR1 DFQATT, CDR2 SNEGSKA (reference sequence). V trimming: 3 bases; J trimming: 1 base; junction bases outside the gene matches: 3. CDR3 sequence: CSASGRAGTDTQYF. DNA for the CDR3: TGCAGTGCTAGCGGGAGGGCCGGCACAGATACGCAGTATTTT.

This clonotype came up a few times. This chain uses TRBV20-1 with TRBJ2-1; TRBD2 matches at 10 bases. The CDR3 contains 15 residues. Unmatched junction bases numbered 5, after V lost 2 bases and J lost 4 bases. Germline CDR1 DFQATT, CDR2 SNEGSKA (reference sequence). CDR3 residues: CSARSLAGVYNEQFF. The CDR3 DNA reads as TGCAGTGCTAGATCCCTAGCGGGAGTGTACAATGAGCAGTTCTTC.

The V gene is TRBV20-1, the J gene TRBJ1-1, with D unclear. From germline, CDR1 is DFQATT and CDR2 SNEGSKA (reference sequence). Trimming left V 0 bases short and J 0 bases short, with 11 bases between. CDR3 size: 15 residues. The CDR3 protein is CSARDPAVMNTEAFF. The CDR3 DNA is TGCAGTGCTAGAGACCCGGCAGTCATGAACACTGAAGCTTTCTTT.